The 27 T cell receptor beta chains below were found in one sample sequenced in a study of blood T cell repertoires in COVID-19. Method: immunoSEQ multiplex PCR; TCRdb's copy keeps in-frame clones and lacks some. Of about 49,000 clones in the sample, about nine tenths were seen once. Sequenced sample: peripheral blood. The receptors derive from an elderly woman with COVID-19, enrolled during active disease.

This chain connects TRBV5-1 to TRBJ1-2; 7 bases map to TRBD1. Germline assignment: CDR1 SGHRS and CDR2 YFSETQ. The CDR3 is made up of 15 amino acids. Germline trimming cut 4 bases from V and 4 bases from J; bases unmatched to any gene: 10. CDR3 in amino acids: CASSTGTAAPYGYTF. DNA of the CDR3: TGCGCCAGCAGCACTGGGACAGCAGCCCCCTATGGCTACACCTTC. The full variable domain, completed using reference TRBV5-1 and TRBJ1-2, is KAGVTQTPRYLIKTRGQQVTLSCSPISGHRSVSWYQQTPGQGLQFLFEYFSETQRNKGNFPGRFSGRQFSNSRSEMNVSTLELGDSALYLCASSTGTAAPYGYTFGSGTRLTVV.

This clone was found a few times. The chain is built from TRBV5-6 and TRBJ1-2, with a tentative D call TRBD1 (6 bases). In germline, CDR1 is SGHDT, CDR2 YYEEEE. Between the trimmed V and J ends, which lost 0 bases and 4 bases, there was a span of 13 bases. The CDR3 totals 15 residues. The CDR3 reads CASSLDRGQLYGYTF. In DNA, the CDR3 is TGTGCCAGCAGCTTGGATAGGGGACAACTCTATGGCTACACCTTC.

The rearrangement links TRBV18 to TRBJ2-5, with 15 bases that match TRBD2. Germline CDR1 KGHSH, CDR2 LQKENI. The CDR3 has 15 amino acids. V shed 4 bases and J 5 bases; nucleotides not matched to a gene: 2. CDR3 protein: CASSLGLAGGETQYF. The CDR3 DNA reads TGTGCCAGCTCACTGGGACTAGCGGGAGGTGAGACCCAGTACTTC.

The chain links TRBV6-5 to TRBJ1-2; D might be TRBD1 (5 bases). Trimming took 0 bases from V and 4 from J, leaving 9 bases between them. CDR3 length: 14 residues. In germline, CDR1 is MNHEY, CDR2 SVGAGI. The CDR3: CASSYSRTGYGYTF. The CDR3 nucleotides are TGTGCCAGCAGTTACTCGCGCACAGGCTATGGCTACACCTTC.

This clone was seen once. CDR3 residues: CASSRSQRRRTQYF. DNA of the CDR3: TGTGCCAGCAGCCGAAGCCAACGGAGGAGGACCCAGTACTTC. V gene TRBV28 combines with J gene TRBJ2-5; weak D call: TRBD2 (5 bases). Trimming cost V 6 bases and J 7 bases, with 18 bases left between them. In germline, CDR1 is MDHEN, CDR2 SYDVKM. The CDR3 covers 14 residues.

The chain couples TRBV19 to TRBJ1-1; D remains unclear. CDR1 and CDR2 from the germline V gene are LNHDA and SQIVND (reference sequence). The CDR3 is made up of 13 amino acids. Trimming took off 3 bases at V and 7 bases at J, with 12 bases between the two ends. The CDR3 is CASSMGRLGEAFF. The DNA for the CDR3 is TGTGCCAGTAGTATGGGCAGGCTGGGTGAAGCTTTCTTT.

This clone was counted once. The V and J genes are TRBV2 and TRBJ1-5; no definite D call. The CDR3 extends over 14 amino acids. Germline lookup yields CDR1 SNHLY and CDR2 FYNNEI. Trimming removed 7 bases from V and 2 bases from J, with 12 bases in between. Here the CDR3 reads CASNRASGNQPQHF. The CDR3 bases are TGTGCCAGCAACCGAGCCTCGGGCAATCAGCCCCAGCATTTT.

The V and J genes are TRBV15 and TRBJ1-1, with a weak D call TRBD1 (6 bases). The germline V and J ends were trimmed by 3 bases and 6 bases, with 17 bases remaining between them. Germline CDR1 LNHNV, CDR2 YYDKDF (reference sequence). The CDR3 is 15 residues long. The CDR3 spells CATSRSGVLGPEAFF. CDR3 DNA sequence: TGTGCCACCAGCAGGTCAGGGGTGTTGGGCCCTGAAGCTTTCTTT.

The rearrangement uses TRBV28 and TRBJ2-5; 10 positions agree with TRBD2. CDR1 is MDHEN and CDR2 is SYDVKM in the germline V gene. The V and J ends lost 6 bases and 3 bases, in that order; junction bases with no gene match: 4. The CDR3 totals 14 residues. The CDR3 here is CASSELAGKETQYF. For the CDR3, the DNA is TGTGCCAGCAGCGAACTAGCGGGGAAAGAGACCCAGTACTTC.

The CDR3 sequence: CASSPQAGTNEKLFF. The DNA of the CDR3 is TGTGCCAGCTCACCACAGGCGGGGACTAATGAAAAACTGTTTTTT. The rearrangement uses TRBV18 and TRBJ1-4; the D is unclear. Per the germline V gene, CDR1 is KGHSH and CDR2 is LQKENI. V dropped 1 base and J dropped 2 bases, with 8 bases sitting between them. The length of the CDR3 is 15 residues. Supplemented by reference TRBV18 and TRBJ1-4, the full variable domain reads NAGVMQNPRHLVRRRGQEARLRCSPMKGHSHVYWYRQLPEEGLKFMVYLQKENIIDESGMPKERFSAEFPKEGPSILRIQQVVRGDSAAYFCASSPQAGTNEKLFFGSGTQLSVL.

The chain has TRBV12-5 and TRBJ1-4, with D tentatively TRBD1 (5 bases). The CDR3 is 19 residues long. V shed 7 bases and J shed 0 bases, with 24 bases lying between them. Germline V gene data show CDR1 as LGHNT and CDR2 as FRNRAP. The CDR3 here is CASALGLGGGTTTNEKLFF. DNA for the CDR3: TGTGCTAGTGCCTTGGGGTTGGGTGGGGGGACCACAACTAATGAAAAACTGTTTTTT. The full variable domain, rest sourced from reference TRBV12-5 and TRBJ1-4, is DARVTQTPRHKVTEMGQEVTMRCQPILGHNTVFWYRQTMMQGLELLAYFRNRAPLDDSGMPKDRFSAEMPDATLATLKIQPSEPRDSAVYFCASALGLGGGTTTNEKLFFGSGTQLSVL.

The J gene is TRBJ2-7, the V gene TRBV11-2; 9 bases are shared with TRBD1. Looked up from germline, CDR1 is SGHAT and CDR2 is FQNNGV. The CDR3 runs 19 residues. V shed 3 bases and J 0 bases; nucleotides not matched to a gene: 15. The CDR3 is CASSFTPGTGRGISYEQYF. DNA for the CDR3: TGTGCCAGCAGCTTCACCCCAGGGACAGGGCGGGGGATCTCCTACGAGCAGTACTTC. Based on the CDR3 plus reference TRBV11-2 and TRBJ2-7, the full variable domain is EAGVAQSPRYKIIEKRQSVAFWCNPISGHATLYWYQQILGQGPKLLIQFQNNGVVDDSQLPKDRFSAERLKGVDSTLKIQPAKLEDSAVYLCASSFTPGTGRGISYEQYFGPGTRLTVT.

The rearrangement links TRBV5-1 to TRBJ1-1; possibly TRBD1 for D (6 bases). The germline V gene has CDR1 SGHRS and CDR2 YFSETQ. The CDR3 sequence is 15 residues long. Trimming pared 0 bases from V and 0 bases from J, leaving 9 bases between. The DNA of the CDR3 is TGCGCCAGCAGCTTGGACGGACAGTTGAACACTGAAGCTTTCTTT. Translation: CASSLDGQLNTEAFF.

J is TRBJ2-1 and V is TRBV6-6; 11 nucleotides agree with TRBD2. The CDR3 extends over 15 amino acids. The germline V gene has CDR1 MNHNY and CDR2 SVGAGI (reference sequence). V was pared by 6 bases and J by 6 bases, with 7 bases of the junction left unmatched. CDR3 bases: TGTGCCAGCAGACGGGGGACTAGCGGTAGCAATGAGCAGTTCTTC. Translated: CASRRGTSGSNEQFF.

The chain joins TRBV4-1 to TRBJ2-3, with 9 bases identical to TRBD2. J was trimmed by 2 bases and V by 2 bases; bases with no gene match: 5. This CDR3 has 16 residues. Germline-derived CDR1 and CDR2 are MGHRA and YSYEKL. CDR3 in DNA: TGCGCCAGCAGCCAATATAGCGGGGGAAACACAGATACGCAGTATTTT. Amino acid sequence: CASSQYSGGNTDTQYF.

The V and J genes are TRBV27 and TRBJ1-2; 7 nucleotides line up with TRBD1. This CDR3 region has 15 residues. The V segment lost 3 bases and the J segment 4 bases; nucleotides outside the gene matches: 8. Germline assignment: CDR1 MNHEY and CDR2 SMNVEV (reference sequence). This chain's CDR3 is CASSFLGTESYGYTF. The CDR3 nucleotides are TGTGCCAGCAGTTTTTTAGGGACAGAGTCCTATGGCTACACCTTC.

This clone was recorded a few times. V is TRBV5-1 and J is TRBJ2-7, with TRBD1 as a possible D gene (6 bases). The CDR3 covers 13 residues. Germline CDR1 is SGHRS and CDR2 is YFSETQ. With 4 bases removed from V and 1 base from J, the gap between germline ends came to 9 bases. The CDR3 DNA is TGCGCCAGCAGCCCCGGACAGTCCTACGAGCAGTACTTC. Encoded protein: CASSPGQSYEQYF.

V is TRBV28 and J is TRBJ2-7, with TRBD1 matching over 7 bases. The V and J ends lost 11 bases and 0 bases, in that order; junction bases with no gene match: 13. Germline V lookup: CDR1 MDHEN, CDR2 SYDVKM. This CDR3 is 15 amino acids long. The CDR3 region has the DNA TGTGCCTCCCACAGGGAGACAGGGTTCTCCTACGAGCAGTACTTC. Translating it yields CASHRETGFSYEQYF.

The chain carries TRBV6-6 and TRBJ1-2, with TRBD1 as a possible D gene (6 bases). The CDR3 covers 14 residues. Trimming took off 7 bases at V and 1 base at J, with 13 bases between the two ends. CDR1 is MNHNY, CDR2 SVGAGI, per germline (reference sequence). CDR3: CASTRGGDNYGYTF. DNA of the CDR3: TGTGCCAGCACCAGAGGGGGGGATAACTATGGCTACACCTTC.

CDR3 in amino acids: CASSLAAASTDTQYF. Written as DNA, the CDR3 is TGTGCCAGCAGCTTAGCAGCGGCTAGCACAGATACGCAGTATTTT. The rearrangement links TRBV11-3 to TRBJ2-3; a possible D gene is TRBD2 (5 bases). CDR1 is SGHNT and CDR2 is YENEEA in the germline V gene. V dropped 1 base and J dropped 0 bases, with 8 bases sitting between them. This CDR3 spans 15 amino acids.

The genes are TRBV5-1 and TRBJ2-1; D is unclear. CDR1 is SGHRS and CDR2 is YFSETQ in the germline V gene. The CDR3 is 15 residues long. Between the trimmed V and J ends, which lost 4 bases and 8 bases, there was a span of 19 bases. CDR3 protein: CASSEPRLRVDEQFF. The CDR3 DNA reads TGCGCCAGCAGCGAACCGCGACTGCGTGTCGATGAGCAGTTCTTC.

The V call is TRBV5-1, the J call TRBJ2-7; 7 positions agree with TRBD1. Germline CDR1 and CDR2: SGHRS and YFSETQ. The CDR3 has 14 amino acids. V shed 2 bases, J shed 0 bases, and the junction held 2 bases outside the gene matches. CDR3 protein: CASSFGDSSYEQYF. The CDR3 nucleotides are TGCGCCAGCAGCTTTGGGGACAGCTCCTACGAGCAGTACTTC.

The genes are TRBV6-5 and TRBJ1-6, with 7 bases matching TRBD1. J lost 0 bases, V lost 4 bases, and 3 bases had no gene match. The CDR3 length is 16 residues. Germline V lookup: CDR1 MNHEY, CDR2 SVGAGI. CDR3 loop: CASSSRDSSYNSPLHF. As DNA, the CDR3 is TGTGCCAGCAGTTCTCGGGACAGCTCCTATAATTCACCCCTCCACTTT.

The chain links TRBV29-1 to TRBJ1-2; 7 positions agree with TRBD1. Losses at the gene ends were 2 bases for V and 2 bases for J; bases not matched to a gene: 8. The CDR3 sequence is 15 residues long. The germline CDR1 and CDR2 sequences are SQVTM and ANQGSEA. The CDR3 nucleotides read TGCAGCGTTGAAACAGGGGCGGCGGGAAACTATGGCTACACCTTC. Translated: CSVETGAAGNYGYTF.

The chain uses TRBV6-4 and TRBJ1-2; D call uncertain. The germline V gene has CDR1 MRHNA and CDR2 SNTAGT. The length of the CDR3 is 13 residues. With 2 bases removed from V and 8 bases from J, the gap between germline ends came to 12 bases. The CDR3 sequence is CASSDNSPGGYTF. The CDR3 region has the DNA TGTGCCAGCAGTGACAACAGCCCGGGAGGCTACACCTTC.

The rearrangement joins TRBV19 to TRBJ2-7; TRBD2 agrees at 7 bases. Unmatched junction bases numbered 17, after V lost 0 bases and J lost 6 bases. Germline loops: CDR1 LNHDA, CDR2 SQIVND (reference sequence). The CDR3 consists of 18 residues. CDR3 bases: TGTGCCAGTAGTATAGATCTCCGGGCGGGGAGGGCCGCCATCGAGCAGTACTTC. Protein sequence: CASSIDLRAGRAAIEQYF.

This chain uses TRBV7-3 with TRBJ1-3, with 11 bases lining up with TRBD1. The trim removed 5 bases at V and 5 bases at J, leaving 17 bases unmatched. CDR3 length: 19 amino acids. CDR1 and CDR2 from the germline V gene are SGHTA and FQGTGA. CDR3 region: CASSPLGRGQGEQRNTIYF. The DNA for the CDR3 is TGTGCCAGCAGCCCCCTAGGGAGGGGACAGGGGGAACAGAGAAACACCATATATTTT.